The present entry profiles one T cell receptor beta chain with its context. The data stem from a study of T cell responses to AZD1222 COVID-19 vaccine. Germline-derived CDR1 and CDR2 are MNHEY and SVGAGI. The CDR3 loop spans 14 amino acids. Trimming took 6 bases from V and 2 from J, leaving 11 bases between them. The table came from immunoSEQ multiplex PCR; TCRdb's copy has only in-frame clones and leaves some out. The sample includes 170,000 or so clones, about nine tenths of them seen just once. Sequences were derived from peripheral blood, sampled on day 0 of AZD1222 vaccination. This rearrangement joins TRBV6-5 to TRBJ1-3; D remains ambiguous. The receptor was isolated from an adult in good health. This chain's CDR3 is CASSPLSAGNTIYF. In DNA form, the CDR3 reads TGTGCCAGCAGCCCCCTATCAGCTGGAAACACCATATATTTT.